This T cell receptor (beta chain) was obtained from a study of CD8 T cells in Susac syndrome. V was shortened by 0 bases and J by 6 bases, with 8 bases between the two germline ends. The CDR3 is 14 amino acids. From germline, CDR1 is LGHDT and CDR2 YNNKEL (reference sequence). Reverse transcription of roughly 0.5 to 1 ug RNA was performed with random hexamers. TCRdb passed the immunoSEQ multiplex PCR reads through MiXCR, listing each CDR3 protein once. The sample yields tens of thousands of distinct CDR3 sequences, around 96% seen once. The receptor was derived from a human donor with multiple sclerosis. The specimen was CD8+ T cells from PBMCs. The J gene is TRBJ1-4, the V gene TRBV3-1; D might be TRBD1 (5 bases). Here the CDR3 DNA reads TGTGCCAGCAGCCAAGATTCAGGGTATGAAAAACTGTTTTTT. Amino acids: CASSQDSGYEKLFF.